The 8 T cell receptor beta chains presented below share a single source sample, sequenced in a study of cytomegalovirus exposure and HLA in healthy donors. PCR employed 60 Vbeta and 13 Jbeta primers. Method: immunoSEQ multiplex PCR; TCRdb's copy keeps in-frame clones and lacks some. The sample lists some 150,000 clones, roughly 85% seen once, with about 1.6% in the top ten. Sequencing was performed on PBMCs. These receptor sequences come from a male donor in good health and CMV-seronegative.

The count of this clone is one. The rearrangement uses TRBV7-2 and TRBJ1-5, with D possibly matching TRBD1 (5 bases). V lost 5 bases, J lost 2 bases, and 16 bases lay in between. Germline lookup yields CDR1 SGHTA and CDR2 FQGNSA. The length of the CDR3 is 16 residues. The CDR3 nucleotides read TGTGCCAGCAGCACCACGGGGGGGATTGGCAATCAGCCCCAGCATTTT. Protein: CASSTTGGIGNQPQHF.

A single count supports this clone. The chain couples TRBV2 to TRBJ1-2; D not resolved. The V and J ends lost 8 bases and 0 bases respectively, with 19 bases between them. CDR1 and CDR2 (germline): SNHLY, FYNNEI. The CDR3 extends over 16 amino acids. CDR3 bases: TGTGCCAGCCTCCATCAAGAGGCCTCAGCTAACTATGGCTACACCTTC. Translating it yields CASLHQEASANYGYTF.

The V and J genes are TRBV6-5 and TRBJ2-2; D gene ambiguous. Germline CDR1 and CDR2: MNHEY and SVGAGI. The CDR3 has 13 amino acids. The V end was cut by 4 bases, the J end by 4 bases, with 7 bases between. CDR3: CASSSKITGELFF. CDR3 DNA: TGTGCCAGCAGTTCTAAAATCACCGGGGAGCTGTTTTTT.

This chain connects TRBV4-2 to TRBJ2-1; 7 nucleotides agree with TRBD2. The CDR3 totals 19 residues. Germline V CDR1 and CDR2: LGHNA, YNFKEQ. J lost 6 bases, V lost 0 bases, and 17 bases had no gene match. The CDR3 DNA reads TGTGCCAGCAGCCAAGATCTTGTCCTAGCCGCGGGGGAGTCCAATGAGCAGTTCTTC. Residues: CASSQDLVLAAGESNEQFF.

This rearrangement joins TRBV30 to TRBJ2-3; 11 bases agree with TRBD2. Germline V lookup: CDR1 GTSNPN, CDR2 SVGIG (reference sequence). This CDR3 has 15 amino acids. With 3 bases clipped from V and 5 bases from J, the junction kept 7 bases outside the gene matches. CDR3 bases: TGTGCCTGGAGCTCTAGCGGGAGGACCAAAGATACGCAGTATTTT. Amino acids: CAWSSSGRTKDTQYF.

The CDR3 DNA is TGTGCCAGCAGTCTCGGACCGGGACTAGCGGGAAAAAGTCACACCGGGGAGCTGTTTTTT. Its translation: CASSLGPGLAGKSHTGELFF. The chain carries TRBV28 and TRBJ2-2; 13 bases are shared with TRBD2. Per the germline V gene, CDR1 is MDHEN and CDR2 is SYDVKM. J lost 3 bases, V lost 5 bases, and 15 bases had no gene match. The CDR3 runs to 20 residues.

This clone was counted a few times. This rearrangement joins TRBV4-1 to TRBJ1-3; tentative D call: TRBD1 (6 bases). Germline V gene lookup returns CDR1 MGHRA and CDR2 YSYEKL. The V and J ends lost 3 bases and 4 bases respectively, with 10 bases between them. CDR3 size: 14 residues. The CDR3 sequence: CASSQVTGGNTIYF. CDR3 nucleotide sequence: TGCGCCAGCAGCCAGGTCACAGGGGGAAACACCATATATTTT.

This chain uses TRBV6-1 with TRBJ2-2; maybe TRBD2 (6 bases). This CDR3 is 11 amino acids long. Trimming stripped 6 bases from V and 7 bases from J, with 6 bases between. Germline CDR1 reads MNHNS; CDR2 reads SASEGT. For the CDR3, the DNA is TGTGCCAGCAGCGGGGGCGGGGAGCTGTTTTTT. Its protein product is CASSGGGELFF.